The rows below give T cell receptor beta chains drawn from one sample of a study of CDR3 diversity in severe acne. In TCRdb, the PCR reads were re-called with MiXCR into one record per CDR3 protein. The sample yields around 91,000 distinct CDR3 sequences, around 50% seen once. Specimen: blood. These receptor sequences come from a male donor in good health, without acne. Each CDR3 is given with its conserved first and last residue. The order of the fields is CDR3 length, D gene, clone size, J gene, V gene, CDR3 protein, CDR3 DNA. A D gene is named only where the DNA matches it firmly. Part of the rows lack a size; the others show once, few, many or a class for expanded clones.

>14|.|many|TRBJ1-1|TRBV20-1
CSAPPGNGGTEAFF
TGCAGTGCTCCCCCCGGGAACGGGGGCACTGAAGCTTTCTTT
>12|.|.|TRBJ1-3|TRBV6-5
CASCASGNTIYF
TGTGCCAGCTGTGCCTCTGGAAACACCATATATTTT
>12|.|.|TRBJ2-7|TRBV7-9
CATLTDWSEQYF
TGTGCCACCTTAACTGATTGGAGCGAGCAGTACTTC
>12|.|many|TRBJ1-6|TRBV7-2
CASSATDSPLHF
TGTGCCAGCAGCGCCACGGATTCACCCCTCCACTTT
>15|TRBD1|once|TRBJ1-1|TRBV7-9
CASSRDRYKRNEAFF
TGTGCCAGCAGCAGGGACAGGTACAAACGCAATGAAGCTTTCTTT
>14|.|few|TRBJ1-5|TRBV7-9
CASSRRDSNQPQHF
TGTGCCAGCAGTAGGAGAGATAGCAATCAGCCCCAGCATTTT
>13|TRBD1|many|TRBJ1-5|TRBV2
CASSGQGIQPQHF
TGTGCCAGCAGTGGACAGGGAATTCAGCCCCAGCATTTT
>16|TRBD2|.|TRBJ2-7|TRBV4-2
CASSQIPGLAGYEQYF
TGTGCCAGCAGCCAAATCCCGGGACTAGCGGGATACGAGCAGTACTTC
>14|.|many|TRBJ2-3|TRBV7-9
CASSFLGPWDTQYF
TGTGCCAGCAGCTTTTTGGGCCCTTGGGATACGCAGTATTTT
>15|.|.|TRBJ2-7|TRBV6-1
CASSGTTGQVYEQYF
TGTGCCAGCAGTGGGACTACCGGACAGGTCTACGAGCAGTACTTC
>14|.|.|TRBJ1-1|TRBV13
CASSLLQGKAEAFF
TGTGCCAGCAGCTTATTGCAAGGGAAAGCTGAAGCTTTCTTT
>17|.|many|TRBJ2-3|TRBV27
CASSLDFRRSVTDTQYF
TGTGCCAGCAGTTTAGACTTTCGGAGGTCGGTCACAGATACGCAGTATTTT
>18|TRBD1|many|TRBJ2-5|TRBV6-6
CASSYSSGTGVSQETQYF
TGTGCCAGCAGTTACTCGTCCGGGACAGGGGTCTCCCAAGAGACCCAGTACTTC
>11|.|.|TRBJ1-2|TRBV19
CAWSVNYGYTF
TGTGCCTGGAGTGTAAACTATGGCTACACCTTC
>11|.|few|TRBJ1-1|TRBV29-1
CSVHSSTEAFF
TGCAGCGTTCACTCGTCCACTGAAGCTTTCTTT
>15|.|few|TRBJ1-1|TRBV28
CASSRLGLPNTEAFF
TGTGCCAGCAGCCGCCTGGGGTTACCGAACACTGAAGCTTTCTTT
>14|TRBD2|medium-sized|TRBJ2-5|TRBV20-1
CSARGGRRAETQYF
TGCAGTGCTAGGGGCGGGAGAAGGGCGGAGACCCAGTACTTC
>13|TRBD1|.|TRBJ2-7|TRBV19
CASNGQGHREQYF
TGTGCCAGTAACGGACAGGGGCATCGAGAGCAGTACTTC
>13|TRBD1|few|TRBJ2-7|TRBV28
CASSPGQAEEQYF
TGTGCCAGCAGTCCGGGACAGGCCGAAGAGCAGTACTTC
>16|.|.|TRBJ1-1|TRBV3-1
CASSQDSRRWDTEASF
TGTGCCAGCAGCCAAGATTCAAGGAGATGGGACACTGAAGCTTCCTTT
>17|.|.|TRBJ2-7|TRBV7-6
CASSPRGVGKGSYEQHF
.